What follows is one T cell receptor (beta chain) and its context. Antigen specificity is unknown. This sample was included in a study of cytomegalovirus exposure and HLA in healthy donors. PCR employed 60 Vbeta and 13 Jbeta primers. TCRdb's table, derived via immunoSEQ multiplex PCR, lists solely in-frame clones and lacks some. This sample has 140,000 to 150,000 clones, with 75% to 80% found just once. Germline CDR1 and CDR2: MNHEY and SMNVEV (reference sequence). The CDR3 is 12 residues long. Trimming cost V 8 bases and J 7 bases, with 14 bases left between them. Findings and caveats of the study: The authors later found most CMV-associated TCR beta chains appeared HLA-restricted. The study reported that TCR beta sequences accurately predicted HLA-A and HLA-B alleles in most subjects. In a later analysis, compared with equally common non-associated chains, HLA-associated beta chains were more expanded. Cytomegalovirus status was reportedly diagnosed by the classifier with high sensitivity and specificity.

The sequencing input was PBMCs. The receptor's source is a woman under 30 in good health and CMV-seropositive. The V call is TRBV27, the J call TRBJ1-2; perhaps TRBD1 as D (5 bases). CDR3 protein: CASRPSGGGYTF. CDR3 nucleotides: TGTGCCAGCCGTCCTTCGGGGGGTGGCTACACCTTC.